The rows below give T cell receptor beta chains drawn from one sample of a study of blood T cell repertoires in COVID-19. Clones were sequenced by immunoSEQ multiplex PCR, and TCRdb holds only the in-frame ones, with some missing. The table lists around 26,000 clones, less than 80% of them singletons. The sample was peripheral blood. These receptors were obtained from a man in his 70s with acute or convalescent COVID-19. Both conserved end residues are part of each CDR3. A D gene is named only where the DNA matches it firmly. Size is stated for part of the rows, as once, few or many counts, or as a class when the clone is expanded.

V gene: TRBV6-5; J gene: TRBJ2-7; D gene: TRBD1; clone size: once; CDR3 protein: CATLGQWSDKQYF; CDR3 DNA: TGTGCCACCTTGGGACAGTGGAGCGACAAGCAGTACTTC
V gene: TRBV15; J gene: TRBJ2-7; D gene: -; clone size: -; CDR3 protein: CATSRDPVSGYEQYF; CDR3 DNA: TGTGCCACCAGCAGAGATCCAGTTTCGGGCTACGAGCAGTACTTC
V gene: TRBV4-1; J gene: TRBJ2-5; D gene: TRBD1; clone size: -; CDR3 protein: CASSSRDSIGETQYF; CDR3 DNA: TGCGCCAGCAGCTCCCGGGACAGCATCGGGGAGACCCAGTACTTC
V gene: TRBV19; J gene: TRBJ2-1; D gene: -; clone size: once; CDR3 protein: CATQVGGSYNEQFF; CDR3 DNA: TGTGCCACACAGGTGGGTGGCTCCTACAATGAGCAGTTCTTC
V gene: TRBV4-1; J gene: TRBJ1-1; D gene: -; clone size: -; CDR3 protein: CASAATGKPEAFF; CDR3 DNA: TGCGCCAGCGCGGCTACAGGGAAACCTGAAGCTTTCTTT
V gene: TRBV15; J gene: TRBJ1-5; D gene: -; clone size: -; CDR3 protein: CATSSGGRGGRLRSNQPQHF; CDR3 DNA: TGTGCCACCAGCAGTGGGGGGAGGGGCGGTAGACTTCGGAGCAATCAGCCCCAGCATTTT
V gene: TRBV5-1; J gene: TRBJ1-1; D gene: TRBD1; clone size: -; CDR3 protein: CASSQLSYRGREAFF; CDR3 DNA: TGCGCCAGCAGCCAACTTTCGTACAGGGGTAGGGAAGCTTTCTTT
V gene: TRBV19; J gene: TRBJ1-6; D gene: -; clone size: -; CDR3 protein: CASSSENTGRVAYNSPLHF; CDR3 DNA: TGTGCCAGTAGTTCTGAAAATACAGGTCGCGTCGCCTATAATTCACCCCTCCACTTT
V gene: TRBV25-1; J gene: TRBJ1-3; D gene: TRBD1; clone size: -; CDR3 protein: CASSAAGTGVGRNTIYF; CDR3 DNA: TGTGCCAGCAGTGCGGCCGGGACAGGGGTAGGACGGAACACCATATATTTT
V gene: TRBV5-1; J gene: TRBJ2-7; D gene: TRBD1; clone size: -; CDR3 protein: CASSLIPGQGSYEQYF; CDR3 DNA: TGCGCCAGCAGCTTGATCCCGGGACAGGGCTCCTACGAGCAGTACTTC
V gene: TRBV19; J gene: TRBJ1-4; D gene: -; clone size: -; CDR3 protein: CASSYRATNEKLFF; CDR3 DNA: TGTGCCAGTAGCTACAGAGCAACTAATGAAAAACTGTTTTTT
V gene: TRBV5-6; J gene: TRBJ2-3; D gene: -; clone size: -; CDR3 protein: CASRLSPSTDTQYF; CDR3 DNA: TGTGCCAGCAGACTATCCCCCTCCACAGATACGCAGTATTTT
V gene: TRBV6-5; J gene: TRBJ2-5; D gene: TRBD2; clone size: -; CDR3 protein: CASSPTSGGWETQYF; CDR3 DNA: TGTGCCAGCAGCCCGACTAGCGGGGGTTGGGAGACCCAGTACTTC
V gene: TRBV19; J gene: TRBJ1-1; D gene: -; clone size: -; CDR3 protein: CASSTGRDTEAFF; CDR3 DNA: TGTGCCAGTAGTACAGGGCGCGACACTGAAGCTTTCTTT
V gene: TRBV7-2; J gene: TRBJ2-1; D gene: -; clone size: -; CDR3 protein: CASSLDRAYNEQFF; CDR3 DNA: TGTGCCAGCAGCTTAGACAGGGCATACAATGAGCAGTTCTTC
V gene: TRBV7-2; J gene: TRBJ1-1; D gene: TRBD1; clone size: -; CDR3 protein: CASSLTGARTEAFF; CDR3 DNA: TGTGCCAGCAGCTTAACAGGGGCCAGGACTGAAGCTTTCTTT
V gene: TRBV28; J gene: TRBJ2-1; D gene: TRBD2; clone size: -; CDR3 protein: CASTSRRGGSYNEQFF; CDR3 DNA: TGTGCCAGCACCTCCAGGCGGGGGGGCTCCTACAATGAGCAGTTCTTC